This is a list of T cell receptor beta chains from one sample in a study of T cells in Graves' hyperthyroidism and ophthalmopathy. TCRdb independently ran MiXCR on the multiplex PCR reads; one entry per CDR3 protein. Of hundreds of thousands of distinct CDR3 sequences in the sample, roughly a sixth are singletons; the top ten hold 17%. The sample consisted of blood. These receptors all come from a woman aged 18 to 35 with Graves' ophthalmopathy. Both conserved end residues are part of each CDR3. Fields, in order: J gene, V gene, D gene, clone size, CDR3 protein, CDR3 DNA. D genes are given only for firm matches. Only part of the rows carry a size: once, few, many, or a class if the clone is expanded.

j_gene: TRBJ1-5; v_gene: TRBV28; d_gene: NA; abundance: few; CDR3aa: CASRFPRERLAGSNQLQHF; CDR3nt: TGTGCCAGCAGGTTCCCCCGGGAGAGACTAGCGGGTAGCAATCAGCTCCAGCATTTT
j_gene: TRBJ2-2; v_gene: TRBV20-1; d_gene: TRBD2; abundance: few; CDR3aa: CSVHIAGANTGELFF; CDR3nt: TGCAGTGTACATATAGCGGGGGCGAACACCGGGGAGCTGTTTTTT
j_gene: TRBJ2-1; v_gene: TRBV3-1; d_gene: NA; abundance: NA; CDR3aa: CASSQEVAGRQFF; CDR3nt: TGTGCCAGCAGCCAAGAGGTAGCTGGGAGACAGTTCTTC
j_gene: TRBJ2-1; v_gene: TRBV6-1; d_gene: TRBD2; abundance: many; CDR3aa: CASSQLPGGGNEQFF; CDR3nt: TGTGCCAGCAGTCAACTCCCTGGCGGGGGGAATGAGCAGTTCTTC
j_gene: TRBJ1-4; v_gene: TRBV27; d_gene: TRBD1; abundance: many; CDR3aa: CASSSNLDRENEKLFF; CDR3nt: TGTGCCAGCAGTTCTAACCTCGACAGGGAGAATGAAAAACTGTTTTTT
j_gene: TRBJ2-1; v_gene: TRBV24-1; d_gene: NA; abundance: NA; CDR3aa: CATSDRSSSYNEQFF; CDR3nt: TGTGCCACCAGTGATCGGAGTAGCTCCTACAATGAGCAGTTCTTC
j_gene: TRBJ2-7; v_gene: TRBV12-3/TRBV12-4; d_gene: NA; abundance: many; CDR3aa: CASRLGFQDSAYEQYF; CDR3nt: TGTGCCAGCAGGCTAGGTTTTCAGGACAGTGCCTACGAGCAGTACTTC
j_gene: TRBJ1-2; v_gene: TRBV19; d_gene: NA; abundance: NA; CDR3aa: CASGTRQTFTTNYGYTF; CDR3nt: TGTGCCAGTGGTACTAGGCAGACCTTCACAACTAACTATGGCTACACCTTC
j_gene: TRBJ2-7; v_gene: TRBV6-1; d_gene: TRBD2; abundance: many; CDR3aa: CASSPHTSGSNEQYF; CDR3nt: TGTGCCAGCAGCCCCCACACCAGCGGGAGCAACGAGCAGTACTTC
j_gene: TRBJ1-2; v_gene: TRBV7-2; d_gene: TRBD1; abundance: NA; CDR3aa: CASSPRQGASRYTF; CDR3nt: TGTGCCAGCAGCCCACGACAGGGAGCTTCACGCTACACCTTC
j_gene: TRBJ1-5; v_gene: TRBV27; d_gene: NA; abundance: many; CDR3aa: CASSSLDRDQPQHF; CDR3nt: TGTGCCAGCAGTTCCTTGGATAGAGATCAGCCCCAGCATTTT
j_gene: TRBJ2-3; v_gene: TRBV4-3; d_gene: NA; abundance: NA; CDR3aa: CASSQERPRLASKGDTQYF; CDR3nt: TGCGCCAGCAGCCAAGAACGTCCTCGGCTAGCGTCGAAGGGAGATACGCAGTATTTT
j_gene: TRBJ1-1; v_gene: TRBV3-1; d_gene: TRBD1; abundance: many; CDR3aa: CASSRDRGLNTEAFF; CDR3nt: TGTGCCAGCAGCCGGGACAGGGGGTTGAACACTGAAGCTTTCTTT
j_gene: TRBJ2-7; v_gene: TRBV28; d_gene: NA; abundance: once; CDR3aa: CASSPWDSLNDPYEQYF; CDR3nt: TGTGCCAGCAGTCCATGGGACTCCCTGAACGACCCCTACGAGCAGTACTTC